The text below deals with one TCR beta chain. The antigen is undetermined. Profiling relied on immunoSEQ multiplex PCR, and the TCRdb table lists in-frame clones only, not all of them. The table records 380,000 or so clones, approximately 83% of them present only once. The sample's treatment: some 20 received Ad26.COV2.S at low or high dose, single or two shots; roughly five received placebo; per-sample allocation not given. Sampling took place 63 days after the first vaccine or placebo injection. The entry originates in a study of Ad26.COV2.S vaccination and SARS-CoV-2 variants. Study-wide background: Into the muscle, Ad26.COV2.S was dosed once or twice, 56 days apart. Study-wide results and caveats: The TCR-based breadth and depth measures might underestimate overall T cell responses. Similar non-spike TCR breadth was seen in vaccine and placebo recipients. Marked by substantial breadth, spike-specific CD8+ and CD4+ T cell responses were reportedly seen after vaccination.

The sequencing here drew on peripheral blood, taken in a trial of Ad26.COV2.S vaccine versus placebo. This TCR was recovered from a person between 18 and 59 years old who received the Ad26.COV2.S COVID-19 vaccine or a placebo.

The CDR3 region is CASSGSGGVLYTDTQYF. The CDR3 nucleotides are TGTGCCAGCAGCGGTAGCGGGGGGGTACTATACACAGATACGCAGTATTTT. The chain combines TRBV9 with TRBJ2-3; 11 nucleotides match TRBD2. The CDR3 sequence is 17 residues long. The V gene's germline CDR1 is SGDLS and CDR2 YYNGEE. The ends lost 3 bases at V and 2 bases at J; junction bases unmatched: 8.